This section outlines one T cell receptor (beta chain) sequence together with its context. Its specificity is not known. This entry is derived from a study of shared clonotypes between healthy human individuals. Background on the study: Used for every donor were three CD4 naive, three CD4 memory, two CD8 naive and one CD8 memory plate. Points from the study as a whole: Clonotypes which were not shared had lower generation probabilities than clonotypes that all four donors shared.

Germline CDR1 and CDR2: LGHNT and FRNRAP. Trimming stripped 0 bases from V and 2 bases from J, with 16 bases between. The CDR3 runs to 17 residues. Genomic DNA from each subset was divided evenly over several immunoSEQ plates. Sorted-subset replicate PCR reactions were performed with about 190 ng DNA, corresponding to about 30,000 T cell genomes. Profiled with immunoSEQ multiplex PCR; TCRdb holds only in-frame clones, not every one. The table records about 330,000 clones, about 74% of them present only once. Sequencing was carried out using memory CD4+ T cells sorted from blood. Specified subset: CD45RA-negative fraction. This clonotype was obtained from a man in his thirties or forties in good health. The V and J genes are TRBV12-5 and TRBJ1-2, with D possibly matching TRBD1 (5 bases). The DNA of the CDR3 is TGTGCTAGTGGTTTGGTAGTTACGAGAGGGGCAAACTATGGCTACACCTTC. This translates into CASGLVVTRGANYGYTF.